Each of the 24 T cell receptor beta chains below was sequenced from the same sample in a study of blood T cell repertoires in COVID-19. The protocol was immunoSEQ multiplex PCR, while the TCRdb copy is restricted to in-frame clones and leaves out a portion. The table lists under 300,000 clones, 65% to 85% of them singletons, with around 5.9% in the top ten. Sequencing was done on a sample of peripheral blood. These receptors were taken from a human donor in a cohort sampled during active COVID-19.

This clone occurred once. This chain joins TRBV27 and TRBJ2-3; 16 bases are shared with TRBD2. V trimming: 6 bases; J trimming: 1 base; junction bases outside the gene matches: 4. This CDR3 spans 17 amino acids. The germline CDR1 and CDR2 sequences are MNHEY and SMNVEV (reference sequence). CDR3 DNA sequence: TGTGCCAGCAGAGGGGGGACTAGCGGGAGGGGCACAGATACGCAGTATTTT. Amino acids: CASRGGTSGRGTDTQYF.

The V gene is TRBV29-1, the J gene TRBJ1-1; 7 nucleotides line up with TRBD1. Trimming cost V 4 bases and J 6 bases; bases outside gene matches: 14. CDR1 is SQVTM and CDR2 is ANQGSEA in the germline V gene. The CDR3 extends over 15 amino acids. CDR3 bases: TGCAGCGTTGGAAGCCCAGGGGGTAGGGTACCTGAAGCTTTCTTT. Residues: CSVGSPGGRVPEAFF.

The chain is built from TRBV4-2 and TRBJ2-5; 9 nucleotides align to TRBD2. This CDR3 has 15 residues. Germline loops: CDR1 LGHNA, CDR2 YNFKEQ. After removal of 3 bases from V and 5 bases from J, the junction contained 7 bases not matched to a gene. This CDR3 reads CASSQGASGVETQYF. In DNA form, the CDR3 reads TGTGCCAGCAGCCAGGGTGCTAGCGGGGTCGAGACCCAGTACTTC.

The chain couples TRBV18 to TRBJ2-5; 12 bases map to TRBD2. The V gene's germline CDR1 is KGHSH and CDR2 LQKENI. The CDR3 consists of 15 residues. Unmatched junction bases numbered 8, after V lost 3 bases and J lost 9 bases. Written as DNA, the CDR3 is TGTGCCAGCTCACCGATGACTAGCGGGAGTGGGGCCCAGTACTTC. Its protein product is CASSPMTSGSGAQYF.

The rearrangement links TRBV2 to TRBJ1-5; 9 bases match TRBD1. The CDR3 contains 17 residues. Germline-derived CDR1 and CDR2 are SNHLY and FYNNEI. J was trimmed by 4 bases and V by 2 bases; bases with no gene match: 9. In DNA, the CDR3 is TGTGCCAGCAGTGAATTAGGACAGGGGACCGATAATCAGCCCCAGCATTTT. Its protein is CASSELGQGTDNQPQHF. The full variable domain, its missing parts supplied by reference TRBV2 and TRBJ1-5, is EPEVTQTPSHQVTQMGQEVILRCVPISNHLYFYWYRQILGQKVEFLVSFYNNEISEKSEIFDDQFSVERPDGSNFTLKIRSTKLEDSAMYFCASSELGQGTDNQPQHFGDGTRLSIL.

The chain has TRBV5-1 and TRBJ2-1; TRBD2 might be the D (5 bases). The CDR3 is made up of 15 amino acids. From germline, CDR1 is SGHRS and CDR2 YFSETQ. The V end was cut by 2 bases, the J end by 0 bases, with 9 bases between. CDR3 residues: CASSFWESSYNEQFF. The DNA of the CDR3 is TGCGCCAGCAGCTTTTGGGAGAGCTCCTACAATGAGCAGTTCTTC.

V is TRBV7-2 and J is TRBJ2-7; 14 bases fit TRBD2. Germline V lookup: CDR1 SGHTA, CDR2 FQGNSA. This CDR3 region has 15 residues. V lost 3 bases to trimming and J lost 7 bases; unmatched junction nucleotides: 5. DNA of the CDR3: TGTGCCAGCAGCTTTGGACTAGCGGGGGGAGGGGAGCAGTACTTC. It encodes CASSFGLAGGGEQYF.

V usage is TRBV6-6 and J usage is TRBJ2-3, with 8 nucleotides matching TRBD2. There are 14 residues in the CDR3. Trimming at V came to 7 bases and at J to 3 bases, leaving 6 bases not matched to a gene. Germline CDR1 and CDR2: MNHNY and SVGAGI (reference sequence). CDR3 loop: CASTGGARTDTQYF. In nucleotides, the CDR3 is TGTGCCAGCACCGGGGGGGCTAGGACAGATACGCAGTATTTT.

The rearrangement uses TRBV6-5 and TRBJ1-4; no firm D call. V shed 6 bases and J shed 1 base, with 9 bases lying between them. Looked up from germline, CDR1 is MNHEY and CDR2 is SVGAGI. This CDR3 has 14 residues. The CDR3, as DNA: TGTGCCAGCAGGTCCGGGGAAACTAATGAAAAACTGTTTTTT. The encoded protein is CASRSGETNEKLFF.

This CDR3 is CASRREGSRDRGSTDTQYF. CDR3 nucleotides: TGTGCCAGCAGACGAGAGGGGTCCCGGGACAGGGGGTCCACAGATACGCAGTATTTT. This rearrangement joins TRBV7-2 to TRBJ2-3; 11 nucleotides line up with TRBD1. Losses at the gene ends were 6 bases for V and 2 bases for J; bases not matched to a gene: 16. The CDR3 is 19 residues long. Germline V gene data show CDR1 as SGHTA and CDR2 as FQGNSA.

This sequence joins TRBV5-1 and TRBJ1-4, with 7 bases matching TRBD1. Looked up from germline, CDR1 is SGHRS and CDR2 is YFSETQ. The junction had 8 bases not matched to a gene; V was cut back by 0 bases and J by 6 bases. The CDR3 extends over 16 amino acids. CDR3 sequence: CASSLGQGDLYEKLFF. The CDR3 DNA reads TGCGCCAGCAGCTTGGGACAGGGAGACCTATATGAAAAACTGTTTTTT.

V is TRBV5-1 and J is TRBJ1-1; the D gene is possibly TRBD1 (6 bases). The CDR3 has 13 amino acids. Germline loops: CDR1 SGHRS, CDR2 YFSETQ. The ends were cut back, 4 bases at V and 4 bases at J, with 11 bases in the middle. The chain's CDR3 is CASSVGGATEAFF. CDR3 nucleotide sequence: TGCGCCAGCAGCGTAGGGGGGGCCACTGAAGCTTTCTTT.

The chain joins TRBV5-1 to TRBJ1-2; D perhaps matches TRBD1 (5 bases). Trimming left V 4 bases short and J 3 bases short, with 16 bases between. Germline-derived CDR1 and CDR2 are SGHRS and YFSETQ. The CDR3 extends over 15 amino acids. CDR3 sequence: CASSPGGGPHYGYTF. In nucleotides, the CDR3 is TGCGCCAGCAGCCCGGGGGGAGGGCCACACTATGGCTACACCTTC.

V is TRBV15 and J is TRBJ1-4; weak D call: TRBD1 (6 bases). Germline V gives CDR1 LNHNV, CDR2 YYDKDF (reference sequence). Trimming pared 3 bases from V and 3 bases from J, leaving 23 bases between. This CDR3 has 19 amino acids. In DNA, the CDR3 is TGTGCCACCAGCAGTAGGTGGGCCCTAACAGGGCGTCCTAATGAAAAACTGTTTTTT. This translates into CATSSRWALTGRPNEKLFF.

The chain carries TRBV9 and TRBJ2-7; maybe TRBD1 (5 bases). The germline V and J ends were trimmed by 2 bases and 5 bases, with 14 bases remaining between them. The CDR3 runs 14 residues. Germline V gene sequence: CDR1 SGDLS, CDR2 YYNGEE. The CDR3 sequence is CASSVMTDSNEQYF. The CDR3 region has the DNA TGTGCCAGCAGCGTCATGACAGATTCTAACGAGCAGTACTTC.

The genes are TRBV11-2 and TRBJ2-5, with D possibly TRBD1 on 6 matching bases. V lost 5 bases and J lost 4, with 11 bases in between. CDR1 and CDR2 (germline): SGHAT, FQNNGV. The CDR3 runs 13 residues. CDR3 in amino acids: CASSLTGIETQYF. The DNA for the CDR3 is TGTGCCAGCAGCCTTACAGGGATAGAGACCCAGTACTTC.

The gene calls are TRBV11-2 and TRBJ2-1; TRBD1 matches at 7 bases. Trimming took 1 base from V and 5 from J; bases not matched to a gene: 5. Germline CDR1 and CDR2: SGHAT and FQNNGV. The length of the CDR3 is 15 residues. The CDR3, as DNA: TGTGCCAGCAGCTTAGGGCAGGGGGTCCACAATGAGCAGTTCTTC. The encoded protein is CASSLGQGVHNEQFF. The whole variable domain, remainder taken from reference TRBV11-2 and TRBJ2-1, is EAGVAQSPRYKIIEKRQSVAFWCNPISGHATLYWYQQILGQGPKLLIQFQNNGVVDDSQLPKDRFSAERLKGVDSTLKIQPAKLEDSAVYLCASSLGQGVHNEQFFGPGTRLTVL.

This rearrangement joins TRBV5-4 to TRBJ1-4, with 9 bases identical to TRBD1. This CDR3 is 16 amino acids long. The junction had 11 bases not matched to a gene; V was cut back by 4 bases and J by 7 bases. Per the germline V gene, CDR1 is SGHNT and CDR2 is YYREEE (reference sequence). The CDR3 DNA is TGTGCCAGCAGCCCTGGAGGGACGGACAGGGGTGAAAAACTGTTTTTT. Encoded protein: CASSPGGTDRGEKLFF. Variable domain in full (rest from reference TRBV5-4 and TRBJ1-4): ETGVTQSPTHLIKTRGQQVTLRCSSQSGHNTVSWYQQALGQGPQFIFQYYREEENGRGNFPPRFSGLQFPNYSSELNVNALELDDSALYLCASSPGGTDRGEKLFFGSGTQLSVL.

The gene calls are TRBV19 and TRBJ1-4, with D uncertain. Germline V CDR1 and CDR2: LNHDA, SQIVND (reference sequence). CDR3 length equals 12 residues. Trimming took off 6 bases at V and 7 bases at J, with 9 bases between the two ends. For the CDR3, the DNA is TGTGCCAGTAGACCCTTCGGTGAAAAACTGTTTTTT. The encoded protein is CASRPFGEKLFF. Together with reference TRBV19 and TRBJ1-4, the CDR3 gives the full variable domain: DGGITQSPKYLFRKEGQNVTLSCEQNLNHDAMYWYRQDPGQGLRLIYYSQIVNDFQKGDIAEGYSVSREKKESFPLTVTSAQKNPTAFYLCASRPFGEKLFFGSGTQLSVL.

The V gene is TRBV6-5, the J gene TRBJ1-2; D call uncertain. CDR1 and CDR2 (germline): MNHEY, SVGAGI. V was shortened by 7 bases and J by 3 bases, with 12 bases between the two germline ends. CDR3 length equals 13 residues. The CDR3 sequence is CASIYSGDYGYTF. CDR3 DNA sequence: TGTGCCAGCATCTACTCGGGCGACTATGGCTACACCTTC.

The V call is TRBV28, the J call TRBJ1-1; tentative D call: TRBD1 (5 bases). CDR1 MDHEN and CDR2 SYDVKM come from the germline V gene. V lost 2 bases, J lost 3 bases, and 7 bases lay in between. The CDR3 spans 13 residues. The CDR3 loop is CASSLRQYTEAFF. The CDR3 nucleotides read TGTGCCAGCAGTTTACGACAGTACACTGAAGCTTTCTTT. Together with reference TRBV28 and TRBJ1-1, the CDR3 gives the full variable domain: DVKVTQSSRYLVKRTGEKVFLECVQDMDHENMFWYRQDPGLGLRLIYFSYDVKMKEKGDIPEGYSVSREKKERFSLILESASTNQTSMYLCASSLRQYTEAFFGQGTRLTVV.

This chain connects TRBV3-1 (or the pseudogene TRBV3-2) to TRBJ2-1; D is unclear. Trimming removed 4 bases from V and 7 bases from J, with 11 bases in between. Per germline, CDR1 LGHDT and CDR2 YNNKEL (reference sequence). CDR3 length: 13 amino acids. The CDR3 sequence is CASSLREFNEQFF. In nucleotides, the CDR3 is TGTGCCAGCAGCCTGCGAGAATTTAATGAGCAGTTCTTC.

The chain carries TRBV19 and TRBJ1-5; D remains unclear. Germline CDR1 reads LNHDA; CDR2 reads SQIVND (reference sequence). The CDR3 totals 16 residues. Trimming took 1 base from V and 2 from J, leaving 12 bases between them. The CDR3: CASSIGRGLGNQPQHF. CDR3 DNA sequence: TGTGCCAGTAGTATAGGGAGAGGGTTAGGCAATCAGCCCCAGCATTTT.

V and J are TRBV28 and TRBJ2-1, with 7 bases aligning to TRBD2. The germline V gene encodes CDR1 MDHEN and CDR2 SYDVKM. The V gene end was trimmed by 7 bases and the J gene end by 4 bases; junction bases not matched to a gene: 7. The CDR3 length is 14 residues. CDR3 nucleotide sequence: TGTGCCAGCATCCTTCCCGGGGGGTACAATGAGCAGTTCTTC. Protein: CASILPGGYNEQFF.